This T cell receptor (beta chain) was identified during a study of CD8 T cells in ankylosing spondylitis (dated by TCRdb to 2016 to 2017). Some background on the complete study: The study profiled T cell receptor beta repertoires in healthy donors and ankylosing spondylitis patients to find disease-linked TCR variants. In total, the full study cohort was made up of roughly 110 healthy donors and 25 or so ankylosing spondylitis patients. Samples of peripheral blood were taken, and for ankylosing spondylitis patients, synovial fluid was collected as well. What the study reported, not specific to this receptor: Some of the motif variants had been reported before in the synovial fluid and blood of reactive arthritis patients, a finding that suggests common disease-initiation mechanisms. According to the report, matched synovial fluid samples from ankylosing spondylitis patients were significantly enriched for the disease-linked clones. The disease-linked clones had a CD8+ phenotype and were found at relatively low frequencies in peripheral blood. A TCR beta motif of fewer than 10 highly homologous amino acid variants appeared characteristic of blood from ankylosing spondylitis patients.

CDR1 SGHTA and CDR2 FQGTGA were looked up in the germline V gene. Relative to germline, V is missing 5 bases and J is missing 8 bases, with 10 bases of the junction outside any gene match. The CDR3 runs 15 residues from the cysteine to the phenylalanine. Only the CDR3 region is kept as DNA, spanning 45 bases read in frame from base 1. As to this clonotype: What this receptor recognizes is not known. One base away there is no much larger clone; base qualities are not given.

For sequencing, an Illumina HiSeq 2500 was employed. Quantitative 5'-RACE with molecular barcodes was the method used to prepare the TCR beta libraries. Per the source publication's procedure: A new computational method based on a probabilistic model of VDJ rearrangement was used to identify disease-linked TCR variants. TCRdb redid the processing of the public reads, applying fastp at Q25 and MiXCR, and retained in-frame beta chains. A single entry per CDR3 protein holds the most common genes and DNA from its merged rows. The V and J calls shown here were made by TCRdb, not taken from the authors' results. The sample yields around 770,000 distinct CDR3 sequences; around 20% were counted once. Clones ranked in the top ten supply around 19% of the sample.

Sequences were obtained from blood, either unsorted or a sorted T cell fraction (not recorded which). The chain is encoded by TRBV7-3 joined to TRBJ2-1; 9 central bases correspond to TRBD1. The clonotype originates from a male donor with ankylosing spondylitis. DNA sequence: TGTGCCAGCAGCGAGGACAGGGGTAATGGTTATGAGCAGTTCTTC. This is translated as CASSEDRGNGYEQFF.